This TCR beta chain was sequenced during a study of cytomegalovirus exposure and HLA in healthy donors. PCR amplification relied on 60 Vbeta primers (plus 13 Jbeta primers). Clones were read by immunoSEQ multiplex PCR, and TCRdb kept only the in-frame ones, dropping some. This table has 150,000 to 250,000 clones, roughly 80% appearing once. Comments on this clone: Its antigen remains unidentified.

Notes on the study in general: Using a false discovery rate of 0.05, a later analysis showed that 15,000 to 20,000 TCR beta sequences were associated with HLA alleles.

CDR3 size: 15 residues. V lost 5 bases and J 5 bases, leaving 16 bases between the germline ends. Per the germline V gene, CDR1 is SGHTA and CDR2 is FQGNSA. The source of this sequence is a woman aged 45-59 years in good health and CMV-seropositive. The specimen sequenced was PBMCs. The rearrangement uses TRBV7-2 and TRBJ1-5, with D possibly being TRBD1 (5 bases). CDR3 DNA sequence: TGTGCCAGCAGCCCGGGTATGGGGGGACATCAGCCCCAGCATTTT. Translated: CASSPGMGGHQPQHF.